The next 28 T cell receptor beta chains were all read from a single sample in a study of T cells after yellow fever vaccination. MiXCR, run by TCRdb on the 5' RACE reads, gives a single entry per CDR3 protein. Seen here are 350,000 to 450,000 distinct CDR3 sequences, approximately 6% observed once, and the top ten hold 15%. Here the sequenced sample was PBMCs, taken 5 days after the yellow fever booster vaccination. The receptor source for this set is a man aged 25 to 40 who received the YFV17D yellow fever vaccine.

This clonotype has more than one count but fewer than ten. CDR3 DNA sequence: TGCAGTGCTCCAGGGACCATGAACACTGAAGCTTTCTTT. Residues: CSAPGTMNTEAFF. V gene TRBV20-1 combines with J gene TRBJ1-1; TRBD1 might be the D (5 bases). Between the trimmed V and J ends, which lost 5 bases and 0 bases, there was a span of 10 bases. This CDR3 is built from 13 residues. Per the germline V gene, CDR1 is DFQATT and CDR2 is SNEGSKA (reference sequence).

This chain uses TRBV7-9 with TRBJ2-6; the D is unclear. Looked up from germline, CDR1 is SEHNR and CDR2 is FQNEAQ (reference sequence). V was clipped by 7 bases and J by 2 bases, with 15 bases between them. The length of the CDR3 is 16 residues. CDR3 nucleotides: TGTGCCAGCATCACCCCGCCCAATACTGGGGCCAACGTCCTGACTTTC. Translating it yields CASITPPNTGANVLTF.

This clonotype has more than one count but fewer than ten. V gene TRBV20-1 combines with J gene TRBJ1-2; D call uncertain. V was trimmed by 6 bases and J by 5 bases, leaving 16 bases between them. The length of the CDR3 is 13 residues. Germline CDR1 and CDR2: DFQATT and SNEGSKA (reference sequence). The CDR3 here is CSARVVLGYGYTF. CDR3 sequence (DNA): TGCAGTGCACGAGTGGTTCTCGGGTATGGCTACACCTTC.

The J gene is TRBJ2-3, the V gene TRBV4-1; tentatively, D is TRBD2 (5 bases). CDR1 and CDR2 (germline): MGHRA, YSYEKL. Trimming took off 1 base at V and 0 bases at J, with 17 bases between the two ends. The CDR3 is 18 residues long. The CDR3 loop reads CASSQGRLSALSTDTQYF. DNA for the CDR3: TGCGCCAGCAGCCAAGGGAGGTTGAGCGCCCTTAGCACAGATACGCAGTATTTT.

This chain uses TRBV20-1 with TRBJ2-1, with 12 bases matching TRBD1. Germline assignment: CDR1 DFQATT and CDR2 SNEGSKA (reference sequence). The trim removed 3 bases at V and 4 bases at J, leaving 4 bases unmatched. This CDR3 has 15 residues. CDR3 amino acids: CSASQGQGAYNEQFF. In DNA, the CDR3 is TGCAGTGCTAGCCAGGGACAGGGGGCATACAATGAGCAGTTCTTC.

This clonotype showed up just a few times. The chain carries TRBV14 and TRBJ2-2; D possibly uses TRBD1 or TRBD2 (5 bases each). Trimming removed 3 bases from V and 1 base from J, with 15 bases in between. The CDR3 runs to 17 residues. The V gene's germline CDR1 is SGHDN and CDR2 FVKESK. The DNA of the CDR3 is TGTGCCAGCAGCCAGGGGAGACAGATCAAGAACACCGGGGAGCTGTTTTTT. The encoded protein is CASSQGRQIKNTGELFF.

This clonotype was seen at least ten times. This rearrangement joins TRBV24-1 to TRBJ2-2, with D hard to call. The ends were cut back, 4 bases at V and 7 bases at J, with 9 bases in the middle. The CDR3 has 13 residues. Germline values: CDR1 KGHDR, CDR2 SFDVKD. The CDR3 is CATSERRDGELFF. CDR3 DNA sequence: TGTGCCACCAGTGAGCGCAGAGACGGGGAGCTGTTTTTT.

A note on this clonotype: This may come from a read error, since a much larger clone is one base off. The chain recombines TRBV4-1 with TRBJ2-1, with TRBD1 matching 8 bases. CDR1 is MGHRA, CDR2 YSYEKL, per germline. The CDR3 contains 16 residues. After removal of 2 bases from V and 7 bases from J, the junction contained 10 bases not matched to a gene. The CDR3 loop reads CASSQPLRTGINEQFF. CDR3 sequence (DNA): TGCGCCAGCAGCCAACCTCTCAGGACAGGGATTAATGAGCAGTTCTTC.

The chain couples TRBV5-1 to TRBJ2-5; D possibly corresponds to TRBD1 (5 bases). The V gene's germline CDR1 is SGHRS and CDR2 YFSETQ. This CDR3 has 14 amino acids. The V end lost 3 bases, the J end lost 1 base, and 10 bases lay between the germline ends. This CDR3 reads CASSSDSRQETQYF. In nucleotides, the CDR3 is TGCGCCAGCAGCTCCGACAGCCGCCAAGAGACCCAGTACTTC. Full variable domain (outside the CDR3, taken from reference TRBV5-1 and TRBJ2-5): KAGVTQTPRYLIKTRGQQVTLSCSPISGHRSVSWYQQTPGQGLQFLFEYFSETQRNKGNFPGRFSGRQFSNSRSEMNVSTLELGDSALYLCASSSDSRQETQYFGPGTRLLVL.

The chain has TRBV20-1 and TRBJ2-5, with D possibly being TRBD2 (7 bases). The V gene lost 0 bases and the J gene lost 0 bases, with 17 bases spanning the gap. Germline CDR1 is DFQATT and CDR2 is SNEGSKA (reference sequence). The CDR3 runs 17 residues. The CDR3 reads CSARDLIGGLYQETQYF. The CDR3 bases are TGCAGTGCTAGAGACTTGATAGGGGGACTATACCAAGAGACCCAGTACTTC.

This clonotype was seen at least ten times. The rearrangement uses TRBV27 and TRBJ2-6, with TRBD2 as a possible D gene (6 bases). This CDR3 spans 15 amino acids. Trimming shortened V by 1 base and J by 2 bases, and 6 bases separated the two germline ends. Germline V gene data show CDR1 as MNHEY and CDR2 as SMNVEV (reference sequence). The CDR3 spells CASSLWGAGANVLTF. CDR3 bases: TGTGCCAGCAGTTTATGGGGGGCTGGGGCCAACGTCCTGACTTTC.

The chain employs TRBV20-1 and TRBJ2-7, with a possible D match to TRBD1 (6 bases). Trimming shortened V by 8 bases and J by 2 bases, and 13 bases separated the two germline ends. CDR3 length: 12 residues. Germline loops: CDR1 DFQATT, CDR2 SNEGSKA (reference sequence). This chain's CDR3 is CSSRQATYEQYF. The CDR3, as DNA: TGCAGTTCCCGACAGGCGACCTACGAGCAGTACTTC.

This chain uses TRBV20-1 with TRBJ2-3; the D is unclear. CDR1 is DFQATT, CDR2 SNEGSKA, per germline (reference sequence). The CDR3 loop spans 13 amino acids. V was trimmed by 5 bases and J by 3 bases, leaving 12 bases between them. CDR3 protein: CSAAALGTDTQYF. DNA of the CDR3: TGCAGTGCTGCCGCTTTGGGGACAGATACGCAGTATTTT.

This clonotype was seen only a few times. V is TRBV20-1 and J is TRBJ1-3; no clear D. The V end lost 3 bases, the J end lost 0 bases, and 9 bases lay between the germline ends. This CDR3 region has 14 residues. Germline V lookup: CDR1 DFQATT, CDR2 SNEGSKA (reference sequence). The CDR3 spells CSASSWGSGNTIYF. The CDR3 DNA is TGCAGTGCTAGCTCCTGGGGCTCTGGAAACACCATATATTTT.

This clonotype was recorded at least ten times. This chain joins TRBV7-2 and TRBJ1-2; D gene uncertain. Germline CDR1 and CDR2: SGHTA and FQGNSA. The V gene lost 4 bases and the J gene lost 3 bases, with 6 bases spanning the gap. This CDR3 has 12 amino acids. CDR3 protein: CASSSRDYGYTF. CDR3 bases: TGTGCCAGCAGCTCGCGGGACTATGGCTACACCTTC.

This clonotype appeared many times. The chain joins TRBV12-3 or TRBV12-4 to TRBJ2-2; D gene uncertain. The CDR3 contains 11 residues. V was pared by 6 bases and J by 5 bases, with 4 bases between. CDR3 in amino acids: CASRQTGELFF. The CDR3 DNA reads as TGTGCCAGCAGACAGACCGGGGAGCTGTTTTTT.

The table lists this clonotype with many counts. The CDR3 sequence: CASSGRLAGARDEQFF. As DNA, the CDR3 is TGTGCCAGCAGTGGGCGACTAGCGGGAGCTAGGGATGAGCAGTTCTTC. The chain carries TRBV2 and TRBJ2-1, with 12 bases lining up with TRBD2. V dropped 4 bases and J dropped 8; count of bases not matched to a gene: 9. Germline CDR1 is SNHLY and CDR2 is FYNNEI. This CDR3 has 16 amino acids.

This clonotype was counted ten times or more. The V call is TRBV18, the J call TRBJ2-1; possible D gene TRBD2, 5 bases. Trimming left V 6 bases short and J 2 bases short, with 8 bases between. The CDR3 length is 13 residues. CDR1 is KGHSH and CDR2 is LQKENI in the germline V gene. CDR3: CASSPGAYNEQFF. The DNA for the CDR3 is TGTGCCAGCTCGCCCGGGGCCTACAATGAGCAGTTCTTC.

This clonotype was recorded many times. V usage is TRBV5-1 and J usage is TRBJ1-5; D not resolved. The germline CDR1 and CDR2 sequences are SGHRS and YFSETQ. V was pared by 4 bases and J by 0 bases, with 5 bases between. CDR3 size: 13 residues. CDR3 coding DNA: TGCGCCAGCAGCCCTTATAGCAATCAGCCCCAGCATTTT. Its protein product is CASSPYSNQPQHF.

V and J are TRBV18 and TRBJ2-5, with D possibly matching TRBD2 (6 bases). V lost 5 bases, J lost 11 bases, and 12 bases lay in between. The CDR3 loop spans 11 amino acids. Germline lookup yields CDR1 KGHSH and CDR2 LQKENI. DNA for the CDR3: TGTGCCAGCTCAATTGACCGGGAGCAGTACTTC. Protein product: CASSIDREQYF.

This clonotype came up many times. The J gene is TRBJ2-5, the V gene TRBV7-2; no firm D call. V was shortened by 8 bases and J by 5 bases, with 15 bases between the two germline ends. This CDR3 spans 13 amino acids. The germline V gene has CDR1 SGHTA and CDR2 FQGNSA. The CDR3 is CASALGGGETQYF. The CDR3 nucleotides are TGTGCCAGCGCCCTGGGCGGTGGGGAGACCCAGTACTTC.

In its sample, this clonotype was seen many times. The J gene is TRBJ2-7, the V gene TRBV12-3 or TRBV12-4; 10 bases align to TRBD2. J was trimmed by 3 bases and V by 3 bases; bases with no gene match: 2. CDR3 length equals 14 residues. This CDR3 is CASSFASGSYEQYF. CDR3 sequence (DNA): TGTGCCAGCAGTTTCGCTAGCGGGAGCTACGAGCAGTACTTC.

The chain has TRBV7-9 and TRBJ2-5, with 9 bases identical to TRBD1. Germline V gene data show CDR1 as SEHNR and CDR2 as FQNEAQ (reference sequence). The CDR3 spans 16 residues. V trimming: 7 bases; J trimming: 1 base; junction bases outside the gene matches: 10. The CDR3 loop reads CASTRLQDRGQETQYF. In DNA form, the CDR3 reads TGTGCCAGCACACGACTCCAGGACAGGGGCCAAGAGACCCAGTACTTC.

This clonotype was detected ten times or more. The chain carries TRBV14 and TRBJ2-5; D possibly corresponds to TRBD2 (6 bases). CDR1 and CDR2 from the germline V gene are SGHDN and FVKESK. There are 14 residues in the CDR3. Trimming cost V 2 bases and J 9 bases, with 16 bases left between them. The CDR3 protein is CASSQLFASEAQYF. The CDR3, as DNA: TGTGCCAGCAGCCAACTATTTGCTAGCGAGGCCCAGTACTTC. The full variable domain, rest sourced from reference TRBV14 and TRBJ2-5, is EAGVTQFPSHSVIEKGQTVTLRCDPISGHDNLYWYRRVMGKEIKFLLHFVKESKQDESGMPNNRFLAERTGGTYSTLKVQPAELEDSGVYFCASSQLFASEAQYFGPGTRLLVL.

The sample holds a few counts of this clonotype. J is TRBJ2-2 and V is TRBV18; D unclear. V shed 1 base and J shed 6 bases, with 6 bases lying between them. Germline V gene data show CDR1 as KGHSH and CDR2 as LQKENI. The CDR3 runs 13 residues. CDR3 in DNA: TGTGCCAGCTCACCACTTAACGCCGGGGAGCTGTTTTTT. Translation: CASSPLNAGELFF.

This clonotype has a handful of counts. J is TRBJ2-7 and V is TRBV7-2; D not resolved. The CDR3 sequence is 9 residues long. Trimming took off 9 bases at V and 6 bases at J, with 6 bases between the two ends. Germline V gives CDR1 SGHTA, CDR2 FQGNSA. The CDR3 coding sequence is TGTGCCAGGCTCCGCGAGCAGTACTTC. It is translated as CARLREQYF.

This chain joins TRBV28 and TRBJ1-1; 9 nucleotides match TRBD1. Trimming cost V 7 bases and J 9 bases; bases outside gene matches: 6. The CDR3 extends over 12 amino acids. Germline CDR1 reads MDHEN; CDR2 reads SYDVKM. The CDR3 spells CASKGQGLKAFF. CDR3 nucleotide sequence: TGTGCCAGCAAAGGACAGGGGCTGAAAGCTTTCTTT.

This clonotype was seen a handful of times. The J gene is TRBJ2-2, the V gene TRBV19; 13 nucleotides match TRBD2. This CDR3 contains 15 residues. Germline V gene sequence: CDR1 LNHDA, CDR2 SQIVND (reference sequence). Trimming removed 10 bases from V and 6 bases from J; junction bases left unmatched: 8. The CDR3, as DNA: TGTGCCACCAGGACTAGCGGGAGTTTTGCCGGGGAGCTGTTTTTT. This translates into CATRTSGSFAGELFF.